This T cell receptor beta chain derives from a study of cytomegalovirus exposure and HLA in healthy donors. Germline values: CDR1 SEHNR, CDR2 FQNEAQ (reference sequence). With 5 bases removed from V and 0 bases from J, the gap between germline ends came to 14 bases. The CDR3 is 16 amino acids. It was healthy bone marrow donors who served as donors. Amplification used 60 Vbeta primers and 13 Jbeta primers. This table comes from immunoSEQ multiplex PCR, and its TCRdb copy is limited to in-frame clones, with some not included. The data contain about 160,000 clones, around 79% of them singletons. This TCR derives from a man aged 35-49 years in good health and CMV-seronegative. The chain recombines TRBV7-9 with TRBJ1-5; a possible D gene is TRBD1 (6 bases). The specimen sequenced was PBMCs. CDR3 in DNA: TGTGCCAGCAGCCAAGGGACACCTTATAGCAATCAGCCCCAGCATTTT. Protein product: CASSQGTPYSNQPQHF.